The rows below give T cell receptor beta chains drawn from one sample of a study of OX40 agonist ivuxolimab in advanced cancers. Sequencing was performed with immunoSEQ multiplex PCR; in TCRdb, only in-frame clones are kept and a portion is missing. Counted here are around 84,000 clones, about 81% occurring once; the ten biggest clones make up under 8%. Sequencing was performed on CD4+ or CD8+ T cells sorted from blood, taken in a trial of the OX40 agonist ivuxolimab. These receptor sequences come from an adult with an advanced solid tumor such as melanoma, head and neck, liver or kidney cancer. CDR3s include the opening cysteine and the closing phenylalanine or tryptophan. The order of the fields is clone size, J gene, D gene, V gene, CDR3 length, CDR3 protein, CDR3 DNA. D genes are given only for firm matches. Clone size is shown for a subset of rows, as once, few, many or a class of expanded clone.

.,TRBJ2-2,.,TRBV6-6,15,CASSYVGQGTGELFF,TGTGCCAGCAGTTACGTGGGGCAGGGCACCGGGGAGCTGTTTTTT
.,TRBJ1-5,.,TRBV27,13,CASSPQGNQPQHF,TGTGCCAGCAGTCCCCAGGGAAATCAGCCCCAGCATTTT
once,TRBJ1-2,.,TRBV6-1,13,CASSENEGYGYTF,TGTGCCAGCAGTGAAAACGAGGGATATGGCTACACCTTC
once,TRBJ2-2,.,TRBV18,14,CASSPYRDTGELFF,TGTGCCAGCTCACCTTACAGGGACACCGGGGAGCTGTTTTTT
.,TRBJ1-4,TRBD1,TRBV15,18,CATSRPGTGGRTGEKLFF,TGTGCCACCAGCCGCCCAGGGACAGGGGGCAGAACGGGTGAAAAACTGTTTTTT
.,TRBJ2-1,TRBD2,TRBV29-1,14,CSVLGLAGNNEQFF,TGCAGCGTTCTCGGACTAGCGGGGAACAATGAGCAGTTCTTC
.,TRBJ1-2,TRBD1,TRBV10-3,15,CATADRDKPNYGYTF,TGTGCCACCGCTGACAGGGATAAGCCTAACTATGGCTACACCTTC
.,TRBJ2-1,TRBD1,TRBV5-1,15,CASSPGQPSYNEQFF,TGCGCCAGCTCTCCGGGACAGCCCTCCTACAATGAGCAGTTCTTC
.,TRBJ2-3,TRBD2,TRBV7-2,14,CASSQSGSPDTQYF,TGTGCCAGCAGCCAAAGCGGGAGTCCAGATACGCAGTATTTT
.,TRBJ2-7,TRBD2,TRBV7-2,13,CASSRGGGYEQYF,TGTGCCAGCAGCCGTGGGGGGGGCTACGAGCAGTACTTC
.,TRBJ1-5,.,TRBV5-1,15,CASSWSGTRDQPQHF,TGCGCCAGCAGCTGGTCAGGGACAAGAGATCAGCCCCAGCATTTT
.,TRBJ1-2,.,TRBV9,15,CASSEVTGDTYGYTF,TGTGCCAGCAGCGAAGTTACTGGTGATACCTATGGCTACACCTTC
.,TRBJ1-1,TRBD1,TRBV6-5,15,CASSLTGTGVTEAFF,TGTGCCAGCAGCCTTACCGGGACAGGGGTCACTGAAGCTTTCTTT
.,TRBJ2-7,TRBD1,TRBV7-8,17,CASSLRDSGTGSYEQYF,TGTGCCAGCAGCTTAAGGGATTCCGGGACAGGGAGTTACGAGCAGTACTTC
.,TRBJ2-7,TRBD2,TRBV6-1,14,CASTYSGAPYEQYF,TGTGCCAGCACCTATAGCGGGGCCCCCTACGAGCAGTACTTC
.,TRBJ2-7,TRBD1,TRBV5-1,16,CASRLDGTAITYEQYF,TGCGCCAGCCGATTGGACGGGACAGCAATTACCTACGAGCAGTACTTC
.,TRBJ2-1,.,TRBV5-1,14,CASSSFSSYNEQFF,TGCGCCAGCAGCTCCTTTAGCTCCTACAATGAGCAGTTCTTC
once,TRBJ1-4,TRBD1,TRBV5-1,15,CASSPDGTGYEKLFF,TGCGCCAGCAGCCCAGACGGGACAGGATATGAAAAACTGTTTTTT
.,TRBJ1-4,.,TRBV27,14,CASKLQGTNEKLFF,TGTGCCAGCAAGCTACAGGGCACTAATGAAAAACTGTTTTTT
.,TRBJ1-2,.,TRBV6-5,13,CASSYQGGSGYTF,TGTGCCAGCAGTTACCAGGGAGGAAGTGGCTACACCTTC
.,TRBJ2-5,.,TRBV2,14,CASTSQGGSETQYF,TGTGCCAGCACCAGCCAGGGGGGGTCAGAGACCCAGTACTTC
.,TRBJ2-1,.,TRBV9,15,CASSMGGRSYNEQFF,TGTGCCAGCAGCATGGGTGGGAGATCCTACAATGAGCAGTTCTTC
.,TRBJ1-2,TRBD1,TRBV5-1,16,CASSLAGTANSYGYTF,TGCGCCAGCAGCTTGGCCGGGACAGCGAATTCCTATGGCTACACCTTC
.,TRBJ1-2,.,TRBV2,13,CASSEETGHQLVF,TGTGCCAGCAGTGAAGAAACAGGCCATCAACTCGTGTTC
.,TRBJ2-1,TRBD2,TRBV7-8,16,CASSLQSLAGGNEQFF,TGTGCCAGCAGCTTACAGAGTCTAGCGGGAGGGAATGAGCAGTTCTTC
.,TRBJ1-2,.,TRBV6-5,14,CASSSLGGAGGYTF,TGTGCCAGCAGTTCCCTCGGAGGGGCGGGCGGCTACACCTTC
.,TRBJ1-2,.,TRBV10-3,14,CAINNRQGLYGYTF,TGTGCCATCAATAACCGGCAGGGTCTCTATGGCTACACCTTC
.,TRBJ1-1,.,TRBV4-1,13,CASSQRGAAEAFF,TGCGCCAGCAGTCAAAGGGGGGCTGCGGAAGCTTTCTTT
.,TRBJ1-3,.,TRBV18,15,CASSPGGGGGNTIYF,TGTGCCAGCTCACCCGGCGGGGGTGGCGGAAACACCATATATTTT
.,TRBJ1-1,.,TRBV29-1,15,CSVSGKQGGDTEAFF,TGCAGCGTGAGCGGAAAACAGGGAGGAGACACTGAAGCTTTCTTT
.,TRBJ2-1,TRBD1,TRBV2,16,CASSVQGLSSYNEQFF,TGTGCCAGCAGTGTACAGGGGCTGAGCTCCTACAATGAGCAGTTCTTC
.,TRBJ2-7,.,TRBV6-1,14,CASSVLERTYEQYF,TGTGCCAGCAGCGTACTAGAGCGAACCTACGAGCAGTACTTC
.,TRBJ2-1,TRBD2,TRBV13,15,CASSPSGSSYNEQFF,TGTGCCAGCAGCCCTAGCGGGAGTTCCTACAATGAGCAGTTCTTC
.,TRBJ1-2,.,TRBV19,18,CASTLYGNPSLKGYGYTF,TGTGCCAGTACCCTCTACGGCAACCCCAGTTTGAAGGGCTATGGCTACACCTTC
.,TRBJ2-5,TRBD1,TRBV9,16,CASSVGQGVNQETQYF,TGTGCCAGCAGCGTTGGACAGGGGGTGAACCAAGAGACCCAGTACTTC
few,TRBJ2-2,.,TRBV6-1,16,CASSEMWRPSTGELFF,TGTGCCAGCAGTGAAATGTGGAGGCCCAGCACCGGGGAGCTGTTTTTT
.,TRBJ1-4,TRBD1,TRBV5-8,15,CASRTTGAINEKLFF,TGTGCCAGCAGGACGACAGGGGCGATTAATGAAAAACTGTTTTTT
.,TRBJ1-1,.,TRBV19,17,CASSIDLYRAGNTEAFF,TGTGCCAGTAGTATAGATCTATACAGAGCAGGCAACACTGAAGCTTTCTTT
.,TRBJ2-1,.,TRBV27,17,CASSTNRHTSSYNEQFF,TGTGCCAGCAGCACCAACAGGCATACTAGCTCCTACAATGAGCAGTTCTTC
few,TRBJ1-2,TRBD1,TRBV30,16,CAWTEGRDRGLRGYTF,TGTGCCTGGACGGAAGGCCGGGACAGGGGGCTGCGGGGCTACACCTTC
.,TRBJ1-1,.,TRBV19,15,CASSPPRPSTTEAFF,TGTGCCAGTAGTCCCCCGAGACCCTCAACCACTGAAGCTTTCTTT
.,TRBJ1-2,.,TRBV2,13,CASTVRENYGYTF,TGTGCCAGCACGGTGAGGGAAAACTATGGCTACACCTTC
.,TRBJ2-1,.,TRBV11-2,15,CASSLRGPGGNEQFF,TGTGCCAGCAGCTTACGAGGGCCGGGTGGAAATGAGCAGTTCTTC
.,TRBJ1-1,.,TRBV7-6,17,CASSLGRGTDSNTEAFF,TGTGCCAGCAGCTTAGGTCGGGGGACTGATTCGAACACTGAAGCTTTCTTT
once,TRBJ1-5,.,TRBV19,14,CASRERYSNQPQHF,TGTGCCAGTAGGGAGAGATATAGCAATCAGCCCCAGCATTTT
few,TRBJ2-7,TRBD1,TRBV5-6,15,CASSLWTGRLYEQYF,TGTGCCAGCAGCCTATGGACAGGGAGATTGTACGAGCAGTACTTC
.,TRBJ2-7,TRBD2,TRBV19,14,CATATGTSRYEQYF,TGTGCCACCGCGACCGGGACTAGTCGGTACGAGCAGTACTTC